These 27 T cell receptor beta chains came from one sample sequenced in a study of T cells after yellow fever vaccination. TCRdb itself ran the 5' RACE reads through MiXCR, one entry per CDR3 protein. The table lists 100,000 to 150,000 distinct CDR3 sequences, nearly 7.5% of them singletons. This specimen consisted of CD4+ T cells sorted from PBMCs, obtained less than 11 days after the first yellow fever vaccination. The receptor set was obtained from a man aged 18-30 years who received the YFV17D yellow fever vaccine.

This clonotype occurred a few times. Germline and junction disagree at one end, which may indicate a read error. The V call is TRBV7-3, the J call TRBJ2-3; possibly TRBD2 for D (6 bases). CDR3 size: 16 residues. Looked up from germline, CDR1 is SGHTA and CDR2 is FQGTGA. This CDR3 is CAISPRRGSNTDTQYF. CDR3 coding DNA: TGTGCCATCAGCCCCCGGCGGGGCTCCAACACAGATACGCAGTATTTT. The full variable domain, rest sourced from reference TRBV7-3 and TRBJ2-3, is GAGVSQTPSNKVTEKGKYVELRCDPISGHTALYWYRQSLGQGPEFLIYFQGTGAADDSGLPNDRFFAVRPEGSVSTLKIQRTERGDSAVYLCAISPRRGSNTDTQYFGPGTRLTVL.

This clonotype was seen at least ten times. The chain couples TRBV5-1 to TRBJ2-1, with D possibly matching TRBD1 (5 bases). The V end lost 3 bases, the J end lost 7 bases, and 8 bases lay between the germline ends. The CDR3 is made up of 12 amino acids. Germline V gene data show CDR1 as SGHRS and CDR2 as YFSETQ. The CDR3 bases are TGCGCCAGCAGCTGGGGCTCTAATGAGCAGTTCTTC. It encodes CASSWGSNEQFF.

There are many counts of this clonotype. The rearrangement joins TRBV12-3 or TRBV12-4 to TRBJ2-3; D is possibly TRBD1 or TRBD2 (5 bases each). Trimming shortened V by 6 bases and J by 1 base, and 8 bases separated the two germline ends. CDR3 length: 13 residues. The CDR3 loop is CASRRGGTDTQYF. In DNA, the CDR3 is TGTGCCAGCAGACGGGGCGGCACAGATACGCAGTATTTT.

This clonotype was observed at least ten times. The chain is built from TRBV11-2 and TRBJ2-2; a possible D gene is TRBD2 (6 bases). This CDR3 is 16 amino acids long. Germline CDR1 SGHAT, CDR2 FQNNGV. The germline V and J ends were trimmed by 5 bases and 1 base, with 14 bases remaining between them. In DNA form, the CDR3 reads TGTGCCAGCAGCCCGGGGGTGACTAGGAACACCGGGGAGCTGTTTTTT. This codes for CASSPGVTRNTGELFF.

This clonotype has a count of ten or more. At one of its ends the junction is not consistent with the germline gene, which may arise from a read error. J is TRBJ2-1 and V is TRBV11-2; D call uncertain. The CDR3 contains 15 residues. Looked up from germline, CDR1 is SGHAT and CDR2 is FQNNGV. As DNA, the CDR3 is TGTGCCAGCAGCATAGAAGGGTTTACCTACAATGAGCAGTTCTTC. Translating gives CASSIEGFTYNEQFF.

V gene TRBV11-2 combines with J gene TRBJ2-1; 8 bases are a match to TRBD2. Germline V gene data show CDR1 as SGHAT and CDR2 as FQNNGV. The J segment lost 0 bases and the V segment lost 5 bases, leaving 6 bases of the junction unmatched. The CDR3 contains 16 residues. CDR3 amino acids: CASSLHSGGSYNEQFF. The CDR3 DNA reads TGTGCCAGCAGCCTGCACAGCGGGGGCTCCTACAATGAGCAGTTCTTC.

This rearrangement joins TRBV20-1 to TRBJ2-3; D possibly uses TRBD1 or TRBD2 (5 bases each). The germline gives CDR1 DFQATT, CDR2 SNEGSKA (reference sequence). With 6 bases removed from V and 4 bases from J, the gap between germline ends came to 20 bases. The CDR3 is 15 amino acids. The CDR3 loop is CSASNARGVADTQYF. CDR3 sequence (DNA): TGCAGTGCGAGCAACGCCCGGGGCGTCGCAGATACGCAGTATTTT.

This clonotype has ten or more counts. The CDR3 nucleotides are TGCGCCAGCATGCAGGGTTCGAGCACCGGGGAGCTGTTTTTT. It translates to CASMQGSSTGELFF. The V and J genes are TRBV5-1 and TRBJ2-2; a possible D gene is TRBD1 (5 bases). In germline, CDR1 is SGHRS, CDR2 YFSETQ. The V end was cut by 6 bases, the J end by 4 bases, with 13 bases between. The CDR3 is made up of 14 amino acids.

The chain joins TRBV18 to TRBJ1-2; 7 nucleotides align to TRBD1. Germline-derived CDR1 and CDR2 are KGHSH and LQKENI. The trim removed 3 bases at V and 7 bases at J, leaving 5 bases unmatched. This CDR3 has 13 residues. The CDR3 nucleotides read TGTGCCAGCTCACCCGTGGGACAGTCTGGCTACACCTTC. Amino acid sequence: CASSPVGQSGYTF. Filled out from reference TRBV18 and TRBJ1-2, the complete variable domain reads NAGVMQNPRHLVRRRGQEARLRCSPMKGHSHVYWYRQLPEEGLKFMVYLQKENIIDESGMPKERFSAEFPKEGPSILRIQQVVRGDSAAYFCASSPVGQSGYTFGSGTRLTVV.

This clonotype has just a few counts. Germline and junction disagree at one end, which may indicate a read error. The V and J genes are TRBV12-3 or TRBV12-4 and TRBJ1-2, with 8 bases matching TRBD1. This CDR3 has 12 residues. The CDR3 DNA sequence: TGTGCCAGCAGGACCGGACAGGGACTAGGATCCTTC. It yields the protein CASRTGQGLGSF.

This clonotype was detected ten times or more. CDR3 bases: TGCAGCGTTGGGGAGGGAGGACAGCCCCAGCATTTT. Translating it yields CSVGEGGQPQHF. This rearrangement joins TRBV29-1 to TRBJ1-5; D uncertain. V was pared by 4 bases and J by 7 bases, with 11 bases between. Germline V gene sequence: CDR1 SQVTM, CDR2 ANQGSEA. The CDR3 is made up of 12 amino acids.

This clonotype showed up many times. V usage is TRBV7-3 and J usage is TRBJ2-5, with 12 positions matching TRBD2. The ends lost 5 bases at V and 0 bases at J; junction bases unmatched: 4. Germline lookup yields CDR1 SGHTA and CDR2 FQGTGA. There are 16 residues in the CDR3. In DNA, the CDR3 is TGTGCCAGCAGCATGGGACTAGCGGGTTACCAAGAGACCCAGTACTTC. Its protein product is CASSMGLAGYQETQYF. The full variable domain, rest sourced from reference TRBV7-3 and TRBJ2-5, is GAGVSQTPSNKVTEKGKYVELRCDPISGHTALYWYRQSLGQGPEFLIYFQGTGAADDSGLPNDRFFAVRPEGSVSTLKIQRTERGDSAVYLCASSMGLAGYQETQYFGPGTRLLVL.

In its sample, this clonotype was seen many times. The chain employs TRBV5-1 and TRBJ1-1, with D perhaps matching TRBD1 (6 bases). This CDR3 has 15 residues. V was shortened by 4 bases and J by 4 bases, with 17 bases between the two germline ends. From germline, CDR1 is SGHRS and CDR2 YFSETQ. CDR3 in DNA: TGCGCCAGCAGCCGAGACGGGGGGCTGAGCACTGAAGCTTTCTTT. Its translation: CASSRDGGLSTEAFF. Full variable domain (rest looked up from reference TRBV5-1 and TRBJ1-1): KAGVTQTPRYLIKTRGQQVTLSCSPISGHRSVSWYQQTPGQGLQFLFEYFSETQRNKGNFPGRFSGRQFSNSRSEMNVSTLELGDSALYLCASSRDGGLSTEAFFGQGTRLTVV.

This clonotype was detected ten times or more. V usage is TRBV2 and J usage is TRBJ1-5; D call uncertain. The V gene lost 6 bases and the J gene lost 6 bases, with 9 bases spanning the gap. Germline CDR1 and CDR2: SNHLY and FYNNEI. The CDR3 consists of 12 residues. CDR3 nucleotides: TGTGCCAGCAGCGAAATAGGTCAGCCCCAGCATTTT. Protein sequence: CASSEIGQPQHF. Together with reference TRBV2 and TRBJ1-5, the CDR3 gives the full variable domain: EPEVTQTPSHQVTQMGQEVILRCVPISNHLYFYWYRQILGQKVEFLVSFYNNEISEKSEIFDDQFSVERPDGSNFTLKIRSTKLEDSAMYFCASSEIGQPQHFGDGTRLSIL.

This clonotype has more than one count but fewer than ten. The rearrangement uses TRBV5-6 and TRBJ1-5, with D possibly TRBD1 on 5 matching bases. CDR3 length: 16 amino acids. The germline V and J ends were trimmed by 0 bases and 11 bases, with 21 bases remaining between them. The germline CDR1 and CDR2 sequences are SGHDT and YYEEEE. CDR3 in amino acids: CASSLGGARAVETQHF. The CDR3 nucleotides read TGTGCCAGCAGCTTGGGGGGCGCCCGCGCCGTAGAGACCCAGCATTTT. Full variable domain (remainder filled in from reference TRBV5-6 and TRBJ1-5): DAGVTQSPTHLIKTRGQQVTLRCSPKSGHDTVSWYQQALGQGPQFIFQYYEEEERQRGNFPDRFSGHQFPNYSSELNVNALLLGDSALYLCASSLGGARAVETQHFGDGTRLSIL.

This clonotype was seen at least ten times. The rearrangement links TRBV5-1 to TRBJ2-1, with D possibly being TRBD1 (5 bases). CDR3 length equals 15 residues. Germline V lookup: CDR1 SGHRS, CDR2 YFSETQ. V lost 1 base and J 5 bases, leaving 13 bases between the germline ends. The CDR3 DNA sequence: TGCGCCAGCAGCTTGTTTGGCCAGACAGACAATGAGCAGTTCTTC. This translates into CASSLFGQTDNEQFF. Based on the CDR3 plus reference TRBV5-1 and TRBJ2-1, the full variable domain is KAGVTQTPRYLIKTRGQQVTLSCSPISGHRSVSWYQQTPGQGLQFLFEYFSETQRNKGNFPGRFSGRQFSNSRSEMNVSTLELGDSALYLCASSLFGQTDNEQFFGPGTRLTVL.

For this clonotype: A much larger clone is a single base away; this may be a read error. V and J are TRBV20-1 and TRBJ1-4; D perhaps matches TRBD1 (5 bases). CDR1 is DFQATT and CDR2 is SNEGSKA in the germline V gene (reference sequence). V was clipped by 0 bases and J by 6 bases, with 14 bases between them. The CDR3 consists of 15 residues. The chain's CDR3 is CSARDSGAVDEKLFF. DNA for the CDR3: TGCAGTGCTAGAGATAGCGGGGCGGTAGATGAAAAACTGTTTTTT.

The chain employs TRBV29-1 and TRBJ2-3; TRBD1 matches at 8 bases. J lost 2 bases, V lost 4 bases, and 8 bases had no gene match. The V gene's germline CDR1 is SQVTM and CDR2 ANQGSEA. The CDR3 spans 15 residues. The chain's CDR3 is CSVGVNRGITDTQYF. The CDR3 nucleotides read TGCAGCGTTGGGGTAAACAGGGGGATCACAGATACGCAGTATTTT.

This clonotype has ten or more counts. This sequence joins TRBV4-1 and TRBJ2-1; D perhaps matches TRBD1 (5 bases). V was clipped by 7 bases and J by 0 bases, with 13 bases between them. The CDR3 loop spans 15 amino acids. The V gene's germline CDR1 is MGHRA and CDR2 YSYEKL. The CDR3 DNA is TGCGCCAGCATCTTAGGGGCAGGCTCCTACAATGAGCAGTTCTTC. Protein product: CASILGAGSYNEQFF.

This clonotype was detected many times. The chain uses TRBV12-3 or TRBV12-4 and TRBJ2-1; D remains unclear. Trimming cost V 0 bases and J 7 bases, with 10 bases left between them. The CDR3 has 14 residues. CDR3 sequence: CASSLAGRRNEQFF. The CDR3 DNA reads as TGTGCCAGCAGTTTAGCGGGTAGACGGAATGAGCAGTTCTTC.

Regarding this clonotype: A much larger clone lies a single base off, so this may be a read error. The chain is built from TRBV29-1 and TRBJ1-2, with 9 bases matching TRBD1. From germline, CDR1 is SQVTM and CDR2 ANQGSEA. J was trimmed by 5 bases and V by 6 bases; bases with no gene match: 4. The length of the CDR3 is 12 residues. CDR3 protein: CSVGQGVYGYTF. Written as DNA, the CDR3 is TGCAGCGTGGGACAGGGCGTGTATGGCTACACCTTC.

The V gene is TRBV7-2, the J gene TRBJ2-5; 12 positions match TRBD1. V lost 5 bases and J lost 5; bases outside the gene matches: 9. The CDR3 extends over 16 amino acids. Germline V gene sequence: CDR1 SGHTA, CDR2 FQGNSA. CDR3 sequence reads: CASSAQGQGAWETQYF. In DNA form, the CDR3 reads TGTGCCAGCAGCGCCCAGGGACAGGGGGCTTGGGAGACCCAGTACTTC.

This clonotype was picked up many times. CDR3 DNA: TGTGCCAGCAGTTTTAGCGTGGAGCAGTTCTTC. Residues: CASSFSVEQFF. The genes are TRBV6-2 or TRBV6-3 and TRBJ2-1; the D gene is possibly TRBD2 (5 bases). V lost 4 bases, J lost 10 bases, and 8 bases lay in between. The CDR3 sequence is 11 residues long. CDR1 is MNHEY, CDR2 SVGEGT, per germline.

The CDR3 protein is CASSKPLAGRETQYF. CDR3 in DNA: TGTGCCAGCAGTAAACCCCTAGCGGGGAGAGAGACCCAGTACTTC. The rearrangement links TRBV6-6 to TRBJ2-5; 9 nucleotides agree with TRBD2. The CDR3 contains 15 residues. Germline V CDR1 and CDR2: MNHNY, SVGAGI (reference sequence). The junction had 8 bases not matched to a gene; V was cut back by 5 bases and J by 4 bases.

This clonotype was seen repeatedly, ten times or more. The V call is TRBV7-2, the J call TRBJ2-5; D is perhaps TRBD1 (5 bases). The CDR3 covers 13 residues. V lost 5 bases to trimming and J lost 5 bases, with 12 bases between them. From germline, CDR1 is SGHTA and CDR2 FQGNSA. CDR3: CASSARQLETQYF. CDR3 nucleotide sequence: TGTGCCAGCAGCGCCCGACAGCTTGAGACCCAGTACTTC.

This chain links TRBV6-1 with TRBJ2-1; TRBD2 agrees at 11 bases. With 6 bases clipped from V and 3 bases from J, the junction kept 1 base outside the gene matches. Germline lookup yields CDR1 MNHNS and CDR2 SASEGT. CDR3 size: 14 residues. For the CDR3, the DNA is TGTGCCAGCAGGGGACTAGCGGACTACAATGAGCAGTTCTTC. Its protein product is CASRGLADYNEQFF.

This clonotype was picked up many times. The rearrangement links TRBV12-3 or TRBV12-4 to TRBJ2-3; D is unresolved. The CDR3 is 13 amino acids. V was cut by 1 base and J by 8 bases, with 10 bases left in between. The CDR3 loop is CASSLVDTFTQYF. The CDR3 nucleotides are TGTGCCAGCAGTTTAGTAGACACATTTACGCAGTATTTT.